The 29 T cell receptor beta chains in this list originate from one sample, sequenced in a study of cytomegalovirus exposure and HLA in healthy donors (dated by TCRdb to about 2017). Library preparation employed the immunoSEQ multiplex PCR assay. A mixture of 60 forward primers for TCR Vbeta segments and 13 reverse primers for TCR Jbeta segments was used in the multiplex PCR. Here the immuneACCESS table is served through TCRdb, limited to in-frame sequences with V and J called. Missing clones are a known gap in these copies; in checked studies unresolved V genes cover under half, and the rest lacks a known reason. Counted in this sample were some 250,000 clones; 81% of them appeared once. The ten largest make up about 7.5% of the sample. The source material was PBMCs. The receptor set was obtained from a woman aged 60-70 years in good health and CMV-seropositive.

V gene TRBV29-1 combines with J gene TRBJ1-2; perhaps TRBD1 as D (5 bases). The CDR3 spans 18 residues. From germline, CDR1 is SQVTM and CDR2 ANQGSEA. V was shortened by 0 bases and J by 0 bases, with 20 bases between the two germline ends. The CDR3 nucleotides are TGCAGCGTTGAAGATCCTGCCGAACGACAGAGTACTAACTATGGCTACACCTTC. Protein: CSVEDPAERQSTNYGYTF.

This rearrangement joins TRBV6-4 to TRBJ2-2; a possible D gene is TRBD2 (6 bases). The germline V and J ends were trimmed by 0 bases and 6 bases, with 11 bases remaining between them. This CDR3 region has 15 residues. From germline, CDR1 is MRHNA and CDR2 SNTAGT. The CDR3, as DNA: TGTGCCAGCAGTGACTCGTTTACTAGCCCCGGGGAGCTGTTTTTT. It specifies CASSDSFTSPGELFF.

The rearrangement links TRBV28 to TRBJ1-2; possible D gene TRBD1, 6 bases. V gave up 5 bases and J gave up 4 bases, with 11 bases separating them. Germline V gives CDR1 MDHEN, CDR2 SYDVKM. The CDR3 has 13 residues. The DNA of the CDR3 is TGTGCCAGCAGTCAGGGGATAGGCTATGGCTACACCTTC. It yields the protein CASSQGIGYGYTF.

This rearrangement joins TRBV5-1 to TRBJ1-1, with TRBD1 as a possible D gene (6 bases). Per the germline V gene, CDR1 is SGHRS and CDR2 is YFSETQ. Between the trimmed V and J ends, which lost 1 base and 2 bases, there was a span of 15 bases. The CDR3 covers 16 residues. CDR3 nucleotides: TGCGCCAGCAGCTTGCAAGGACAAGGGGGAAACACTGAAGCTTTCTTT. It is translated as CASSLQGQGGNTEAFF.

V gene TRBV5-1 combines with J gene TRBJ2-1, with TRBD2 matching 11 bases. The V gene's germline CDR1 is SGHRS and CDR2 YFSETQ. The CDR3 is made up of 17 amino acids. V gave up 4 bases and J gave up 2 bases; unmatched junction bases: 8. CDR3 nucleotides: TGCGCCAGCAGCCATTCTAGCGGGAGGACCCCCTACAATGAGCAGTTCTTC. Amino acid sequence: CASSHSSGRTPYNEQFF.

This chain connects TRBV11-2 to TRBJ1-4; 9 nucleotides line up with TRBD1. Germline-derived CDR1 and CDR2 are SGHAT and FQNNGV. Trimming cost V 1 base and J 8 bases; bases outside gene matches: 11. CDR3 size: 17 residues. The CDR3 DNA reads TGTGCCAGCAGCTTAGCGGGACAGGGAAATCTCGAGGAAAAACTGTTTTTT. This gives the protein CASSLAGQGNLEEKLFF.

CDR3: CAISHELAGGTSTDTQYF. For the CDR3, the DNA is TGTGCCATCAGTCATGAACTAGCGGGAGGGACTAGCACAGATACGCAGTATTTT. The V call is TRBV10-3, the J call TRBJ2-3, with 13 bases aligning to TRBD2. Germline lookup yields CDR1 ENHRY and CDR2 SYGVKD. The V and J ends lost 5 bases and 0 bases, in that order; junction bases with no gene match: 8. The CDR3 runs to 18 residues.

This rearrangement joins TRBV4-1 to TRBJ2-1, with 13 positions matching TRBD2. The germline gives CDR1 MGHRA, CDR2 YSYEKL. The CDR3 is 16 amino acids. Losses at the gene ends were 1 base for V and 4 bases for J; bases not matched to a gene: 1. The CDR3 coding sequence is TGCGCCAGCAGCCAAGCGGGACTAGCGGGGTACAATGAGCAGTTCTTC. This translates into CASSQAGLAGYNEQFF.

The CDR3 bases are TGTGCCAGCAGCGTAGGTGGGAGAAGGTACAATGAGCAGTTCTTC. Its protein is CASSVGGRRYNEQFF. The V and J genes are TRBV9 and TRBJ2-1; maybe TRBD2 (5 bases). Deletions cut 0 bases from V and 4 bases from J, with 11 bases between. Germline V gene sequence: CDR1 SGDLS, CDR2 YYNGEE. The CDR3 is 15 amino acids.

This chain uses TRBV28 with TRBJ2-1, with TRBD2 as a possible D gene (5 bases). V shed 6 bases and J shed 10 bases, with 13 bases lying between them. Germline V gene lookup returns CDR1 MDHEN and CDR2 SYDVKM. The CDR3 consists of 12 residues. CDR3 bases: TGTGCCAGCAGGTCACGTACGGGAGAGCAGTTCTTC. It encodes CASRSRTGEQFF.

This clone has just a few counts. The rearrangement uses TRBV4-1 and TRBJ2-1; 7 bases map to TRBD2. V dropped 1 base and J dropped 8; count of bases not matched to a gene: 14. CDR1 and CDR2 (germline): MGHRA, YSYEKL. The CDR3 covers 17 residues. The CDR3 region has the DNA TGCGCCAGCAGCCAAGGGGCCCTTTGGACTAGTATGGATGAGCAGTTCTTC. It is translated as CASSQGALWTSMDEQFF.

This chain links TRBV13 with TRBJ2-3, with 9 nucleotides matching TRBD1. Trimming removed 0 bases from V and 6 bases from J; junction bases left unmatched: 4. From germline, CDR1 is PRHDT and CDR2 FYEKMQ (reference sequence). The CDR3 consists of 15 residues. CDR3: CASSLGGQGGDTQYF. CDR3 in DNA: TGTGCCAGCAGCTTAGGGGGACAGGGAGGGGATACGCAGTATTTT.

The chain's CDR3 is CASSSTGQLNTEAFF. The CDR3 DNA follows: TGTGCCAGCAGCTCAACGGGACAGTTGAACACTGAAGCTTTCTTT. The chain carries TRBV11-2 and TRBJ1-1; 7 nucleotides align to TRBD1. V was pared by 4 bases and J by 0 bases, with 5 bases of the junction left unmatched. The CDR3 contains 15 residues. Germline V gene sequence: CDR1 SGHAT, CDR2 FQNNGV. Filled out from reference TRBV11-2 and TRBJ1-1, the complete variable domain reads EAGVAQSPRYKIIEKRQSVAFWCNPISGHATLYWYQQILGQGPKLLIQFQNNGVVDDSQLPKDRFSAERLKGVDSTLKIQPAKLEDSAVYLCASSSTGQLNTEAFFGQGTRLTVV.

The rearrangement uses TRBV30 and TRBJ1-5; D possibly corresponds to TRBD1 (5 bases). Germline CDR1 and CDR2: GTSNPN and SVGIG (reference sequence). There are 13 residues in the CDR3. Between the trimmed V and J ends, which lost 0 bases and 12 bases, there was a span of 15 bases. The CDR3 spells CAWSVFPQGDQHF. For the CDR3, the DNA is TGTGCCTGGAGTGTATTTCCCCAAGGGGACCAGCATTTT.

V and J are TRBV4-1 and TRBJ1-1; 9 positions agree with TRBD1. The trim removed 5 bases at V and 0 bases at J, leaving 1 base unmatched. Germline lookup yields CDR1 MGHRA and CDR2 YSYEKL. CDR3 length: 14 residues. CDR3 amino acids: CASSRDRVNTEAFF. The CDR3 DNA reads as TGCGCCAGCAGCAGGGACAGGGTGAACACTGAAGCTTTCTTT.

This sequence joins TRBV19 and TRBJ1-2; 12 nucleotides align to TRBD1. J gave up 3 bases and V 3 bases, and 8 bases lay outside the gene matches. This CDR3 comprises 17 residues. Germline CDR1 and CDR2: LNHDA and SQIVND (reference sequence). The CDR3 DNA reads TGTGCCAGTAGTATTAGGGACAGGGGGCGATTGGACTATGGCTACACCTTC. This gives the protein CASSIRDRGRLDYGYTF.

The genes are TRBV28 and TRBJ2-7; tentatively, D is TRBD2 (6 bases). This CDR3 spans 13 amino acids. Germline V CDR1 and CDR2: MDHEN, SYDVKM. V lost 6 bases to trimming and J lost 3 bases, with 12 bases between them. CDR3: CASRGGARYEQYF. The CDR3 nucleotides read TGTGCCAGCAGGGGGGGTGCTCGCTACGAGCAGTACTTC.

The chain is built from TRBV7-3 and TRBJ2-1; D call uncertain. Germline loops: CDR1 SGHTA, CDR2 FQGTGA. V lost 0 bases to trimming and J lost 6 bases, with 6 bases between them. This CDR3 spans 13 amino acids. In DNA form, the CDR3 reads TGTGCCAGCAGCTTAACTACCGGCAATGAGCAGTTCTTC. It translates to CASSLTTGNEQFF.

The rearrangement links TRBV2 to TRBJ2-1; TRBD2 might be the D (5 bases). Germline CDR1 and CDR2: SNHLY and FYNNEI. The CDR3 sequence is 15 residues long. Trimming pared 9 bases from V and 9 bases from J, leaving 24 bases between. CDR3 sequence reads: CASPRSAADGGEQFF. The DNA of the CDR3 is TGTGCCAGTCCTAGGTCAGCGGCTGATGGAGGTGAGCAGTTCTTC.

CDR3 DNA: TGTGCCAGCAGTTTAAGGGGGCTCGGCACTGAAGCTTTCTTT. It codes for CASSLRGLGTEAFF. The chain combines TRBV27 with TRBJ1-1; 7 positions agree with TRBD1. The CDR3 has 14 residues. V was clipped by 2 bases and J by 4 bases; unmatched bases: 4. CDR1 MNHEY and CDR2 SMNVEV come from the germline V gene (reference sequence).

V gene TRBV7-8 combines with J gene TRBJ1-2; 8 bases match TRBD1. The CDR3 contains 14 residues. Germline assignment: CDR1 SGHVS and CDR2 FQNEAQ. With 6 bases clipped from V and 2 bases from J, the junction kept 5 bases outside the gene matches. The CDR3 DNA follows: TGTGCCAGCAGTAAGGGACAGGCCAACTATGGCTACACCTTC. The encoded protein is CASSKGQANYGYTF. The whole variable domain, remainder taken from reference TRBV7-8 and TRBJ1-2, is GAGVSQSPRYKVAKRGQDVALRCDPISGHVSLFWYQQALGQGPEFLTYFQNEAQLDKSGLPSDRFFAERPEGSVSTLKIQRTQQEDSAVYLCASSKGQANYGYTFGSGTRLTVV.

This clone appeared a single time. This sequence joins TRBV18 and TRBJ1-1, with 7 bases matching TRBD1. With 0 bases clipped from V and 4 bases from J, the junction kept 2 bases outside the gene matches. The CDR3 has 14 residues. Germline V gene lookup returns CDR1 KGHSH and CDR2 LQKENI. The CDR3 DNA is TGTGCCAGCTCACCACCGTCAGGGGGCACTGAAGCTTTCTTT. Its translation: CASSPPSGGTEAFF.

The chain uses TRBV29-1 and TRBJ2-7; 11 bases line up with TRBD1. V was pared by 6 bases and J by 4 bases, with 5 bases of the junction left unmatched. CDR1 and CDR2 (germline): SQVTM, ANQGSEA. This CDR3 comprises 13 residues. The CDR3 bases are TGCAGCGTCGAGGGACAGGGGGGGTACGAGCAGTACTTC. Translated, it gives CSVEGQGGYEQYF.

The chain recombines TRBV5-1 with TRBJ2-3, with a possible D match to TRBD1 (6 bases). CDR3 size: 13 residues. V lost 7 bases, J lost 0 bases, and 9 bases lay in between. From germline, CDR1 is SGHRS and CDR2 YFSETQ. The CDR3 nucleotides read TGCGCCAGCGCCAGGGGCAGCACAGATACGCAGTATTTT. Protein sequence: CASARGSTDTQYF.

This clone came up a few times. The chain employs TRBV5-1 and TRBJ1-1, with 7 bases that match TRBD1. The CDR3 consists of 14 residues. Looked up from germline, CDR1 is SGHRS and CDR2 is YFSETQ. V trimming: 2 bases; J trimming: 6 bases; junction bases outside the gene matches: 7. CDR3 protein: CASSLDRDIAEAFF. CDR3 sequence (DNA): TGCGCCAGCAGCTTAGACAGGGATATCGCTGAAGCTTTCTTT.

This clone appeared a few times. V usage is TRBV7-6 and J usage is TRBJ1-1; the match to TRBD1 covers 10 bases. Germline loops: CDR1 SGHVS, CDR2 FNYEAQ. V was clipped by 5 bases and J by 11 bases; unmatched bases: 5. The CDR3 is 12 amino acids. The CDR3 coding sequence is TGTGCCAGCAGCCCGACAGGGGGCGCGGCTTTCTTT. It codes for CASSPTGGAAFF.

This chain links TRBV28 with TRBJ2-1, with 8 nucleotides matching TRBD2. Germline V gene data show CDR1 as MDHEN and CDR2 as SYDVKM. The length of the CDR3 is 17 residues. With 1 base clipped from V and 7 bases from J, the junction kept 12 bases outside the gene matches. DNA of the CDR3: TGTGCCAGCAGTTTATTCCAAACAGCGGGAGTGAGGAATGAGCAGTTCTTC. Translated, it gives CASSLFQTAGVRNEQFF. The full variable domain, with the rest looked up from reference TRBV28 and TRBJ2-1, is DVKVTQSSRYLVKRTGEKVFLECVQDMDHENMFWYRQDPGLGLRLIYFSYDVKMKEKGDIPEGYSVSREKKERFSLILESASTNQTSMYLCASSLFQTAGVRNEQFFGPGTRLTVL.

V is TRBV6-5 and J is TRBJ2-7, with a tentative D call TRBD1 (6 bases). CDR3 length: 15 residues. Germline values: CDR1 MNHEY, CDR2 SVGAGI. V lost 5 bases and J lost 3, with 17 bases in between. The CDR3 reads CASSPTDRTFYEQYF. The CDR3 bases are TGTGCCAGCAGTCCCACTGACAGGACCTTCTACGAGCAGTACTTC.

Remarks on this clone: The sample holds other DNA sequences that translate to the same CDR3. The chain is built from TRBV6-5 and TRBJ1-5; D not certain. Germline V lookup: CDR1 MNHEY, CDR2 SVGAGI. This CDR3 contains 13 residues. V lost 4 bases and J 7 bases, leaving 11 bases between the germline ends. As DNA, the CDR3 is TGTGCCAGCAGTTTCCTAGGTGGGCAGCCCCAGCATTTT. It is translated as CASSFLGGQPQHF.